Listed below are T cell receptor beta chains from one sample, sequenced in a study of T cell responses to AZD1222 COVID-19 vaccine. Method: immunoSEQ multiplex PCR; TCRdb's copy keeps in-frame clones and lacks some. Of fewer than 120,000 clones detected, approximately 94% appear once; the ten largest clones hold 2.9%. This material consisted of peripheral blood, taken 28 days after the second AZD1222 dose. The source is an adult who received the AZD1222 COVID-19 vaccine. The CDR3 runs from the conserved cysteine through the conserved F or W. Each record gives: D gene, V gene, J gene, clone size, CDR3 protein, CDR3 DNA. A D gene is named only where the DNA matches it firmly. Some rows mark clone size as missing; the rest say once, few, many or name a class of expanded clone.

NA	TRBV7-2	TRBJ1-3	once	CASSPWGAAGNTIYF	TGTGCCAGCAGCCCCTGGGGGGCTGCTGGAAACACCATATATTTT
NA	TRBV14	TRBJ2-3	NA	CASSEPRADADTQYF	TGTGCCAGCAGCGAACCTCGGGCTGACGCAGATACGCAGTATTTT
NA	TRBV25-1	TRBJ1-1	NA	CASSPPSMNTEAFF	TGTGCCAGCAGCCCACCGAGTATGAACACTGAAGCTTTCTTT
NA	TRBV28	TRBJ1-2	NA	CASSAQGGSYGYTF	TGTGCCAGCAGCGCGCAGGGAGGGAGCTATGGCTACACCTTC
TRBD1	TRBV5-8	TRBJ2-1	NA	CASSLKGQVYNEQFF	TGTGCCAGCAGTCTAAAGGGACAGGTCTACAATGAGCAGTTCTTC
NA	TRBV5-1	TRBJ2-3	NA	CASSLDQRGANTDTQYF	TGCGCCAGCAGCTTGGATCAACGGGGGGCCAACACAGATACGCAGTATTTT
TRBD1	TRBV6-5	TRBJ2-1	once	CASSYSGQGYNEQFF	TGTGCCAGCAGTTACTCGGGACAGGGTTACAATGAGCAGTTCTTC
TRBD1	TRBV20-1	TRBJ1-2	NA	CSASPGTGAGYTF	TGCAGTGCTAGTCCGGGGACAGGGGCTGGCTACACCTTC
NA	TRBV21-1	TRBJ1-1	NA	CALRRTEAFF	TGTGCCCTGAGGAGGACTGAAGCTTTCTTT
NA	TRBV3-1/TRBV3-2	TRBJ2-3	once	CASSQDQTDTQYF	TGTGCCAGCAGCCAAGATCAGACAGATACGCAGTATTTT
NA	TRBV3-1/TRBV3-2	TRBJ2-4	few	CASSGTGAKNIQYF	TGTGCCAGCAGCGGCACAGGCGCCAAAAACATTCAGTACTTC
NA	TRBV28	TRBJ1-2	NA	CASSLGYYGYTF	TGTGCCAGCAGTTTAGGGTACTATGGCTACACCTTC